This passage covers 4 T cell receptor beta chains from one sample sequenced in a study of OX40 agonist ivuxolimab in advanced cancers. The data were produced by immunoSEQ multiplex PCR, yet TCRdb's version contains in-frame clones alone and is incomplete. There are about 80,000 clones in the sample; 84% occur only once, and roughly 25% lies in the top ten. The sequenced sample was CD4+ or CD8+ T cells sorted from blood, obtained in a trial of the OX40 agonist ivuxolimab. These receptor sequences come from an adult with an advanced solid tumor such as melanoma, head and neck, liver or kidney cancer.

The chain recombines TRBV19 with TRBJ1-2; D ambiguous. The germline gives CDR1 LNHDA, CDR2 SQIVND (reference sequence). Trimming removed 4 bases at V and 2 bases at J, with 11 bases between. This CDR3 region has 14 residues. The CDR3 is CASSRVGANYGYTF. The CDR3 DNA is TGTGCCAGTAGTAGGGTTGGTGCCAACTATGGCTACACCTTC.

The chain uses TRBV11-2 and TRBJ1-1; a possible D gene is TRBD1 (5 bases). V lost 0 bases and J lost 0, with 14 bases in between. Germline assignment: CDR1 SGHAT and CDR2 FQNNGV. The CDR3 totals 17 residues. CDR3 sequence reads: CASSLDGEGYLNTEAFF. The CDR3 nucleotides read TGTGCCAGCAGCTTAGATGGGGAGGGGTATCTGAACACTGAAGCTTTCTTT.

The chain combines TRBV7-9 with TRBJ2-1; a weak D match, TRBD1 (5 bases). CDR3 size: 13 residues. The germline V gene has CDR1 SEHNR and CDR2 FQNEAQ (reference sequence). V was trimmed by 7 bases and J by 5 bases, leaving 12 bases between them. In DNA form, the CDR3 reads TGTGCCAGCACCGCTTCAGGGAACAATGAGCAGTTCTTC. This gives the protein CASTASGNNEQFF. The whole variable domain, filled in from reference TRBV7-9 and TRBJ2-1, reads DTGVSQNPRHKITKRGQNVTFRCDPISEHNRLYWYRQTLGQGPEFLTYFQNEAQLEKSRLLSDRFSAERPKGSFSTLEIQRTEQGDSAMYLCASTASGNNEQFFGPGTRLTVL.

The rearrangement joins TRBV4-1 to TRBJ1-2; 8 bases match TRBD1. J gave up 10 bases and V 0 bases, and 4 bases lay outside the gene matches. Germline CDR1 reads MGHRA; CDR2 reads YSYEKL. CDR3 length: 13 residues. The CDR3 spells CASSQDGQGDYTF. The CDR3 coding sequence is TGCGCCAGCAGCCAAGACGGACAGGGTGACTACACCTTC.